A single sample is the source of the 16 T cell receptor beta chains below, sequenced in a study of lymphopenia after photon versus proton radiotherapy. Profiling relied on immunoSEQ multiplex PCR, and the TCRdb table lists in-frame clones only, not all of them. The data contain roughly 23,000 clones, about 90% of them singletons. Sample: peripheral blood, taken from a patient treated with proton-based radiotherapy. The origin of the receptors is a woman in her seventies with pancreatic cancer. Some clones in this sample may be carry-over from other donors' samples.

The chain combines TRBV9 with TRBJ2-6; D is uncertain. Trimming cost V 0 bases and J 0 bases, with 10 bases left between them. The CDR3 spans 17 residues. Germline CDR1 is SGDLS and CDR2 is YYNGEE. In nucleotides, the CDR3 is TGTGCCAGCAGCGTAGCGGTGGAATCCTCTGGGGCCAACGTCCTGACTTTC. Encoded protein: CASSVAVESSGANVLTF.

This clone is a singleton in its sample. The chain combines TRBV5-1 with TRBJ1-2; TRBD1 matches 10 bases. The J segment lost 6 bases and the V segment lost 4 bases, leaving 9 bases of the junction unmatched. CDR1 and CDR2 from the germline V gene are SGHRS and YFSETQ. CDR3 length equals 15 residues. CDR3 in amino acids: CASSITGTGVDGYTF. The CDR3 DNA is TGCGCCAGCAGCATTACCGGGACAGGGGTCGATGGCTACACCTTC.

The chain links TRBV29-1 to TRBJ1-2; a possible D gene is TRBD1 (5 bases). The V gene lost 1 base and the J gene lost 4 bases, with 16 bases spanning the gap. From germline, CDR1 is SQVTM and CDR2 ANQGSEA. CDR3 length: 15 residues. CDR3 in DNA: TGCAGCGTTGAAGGGGGCCAGGGATATACCTATGGCTACACCTTC. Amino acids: CSVEGGQGYTYGYTF.

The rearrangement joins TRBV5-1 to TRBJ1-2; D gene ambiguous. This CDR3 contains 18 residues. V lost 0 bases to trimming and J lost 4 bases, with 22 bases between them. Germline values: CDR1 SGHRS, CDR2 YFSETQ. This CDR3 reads CASSLAINLEGASYGYTF. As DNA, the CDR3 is TGCGCCAGCAGCTTGGCCATAAATTTGGAAGGAGCCTCCTATGGCTACACCTTC.

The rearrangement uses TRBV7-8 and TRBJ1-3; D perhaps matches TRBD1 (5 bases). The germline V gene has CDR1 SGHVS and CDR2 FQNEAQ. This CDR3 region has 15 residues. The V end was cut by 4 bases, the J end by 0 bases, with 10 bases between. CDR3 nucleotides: TGTGCCAGCAGCTCTACAGGCAACTCTGGAAACACCATATATTTT. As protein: CASSSTGNSGNTIYF.

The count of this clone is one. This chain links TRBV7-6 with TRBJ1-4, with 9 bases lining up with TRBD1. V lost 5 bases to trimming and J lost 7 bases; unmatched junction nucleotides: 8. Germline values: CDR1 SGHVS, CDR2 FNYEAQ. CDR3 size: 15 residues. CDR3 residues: CASSAMTGGVEKLFF. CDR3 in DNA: TGTGCCAGCAGCGCGATGACAGGGGGAGTTGAAAAACTGTTTTTT. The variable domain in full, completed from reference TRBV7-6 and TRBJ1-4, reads GAGVSQSPRYKVTKRGQDVALRCDPISGHVSLYWYRQALGQGPEFLTYFNYEAQQDKSGLPNDRFSAERPEGSISTLTIQRTEQRDSAMYRCASSAMTGGVEKLFFGSGTQLSVL.

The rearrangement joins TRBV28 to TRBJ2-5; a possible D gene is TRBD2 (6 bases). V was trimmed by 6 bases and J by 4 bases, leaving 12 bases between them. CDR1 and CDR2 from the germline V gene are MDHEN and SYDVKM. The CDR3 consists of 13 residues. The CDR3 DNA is TGTGCCAGCAGGATCGGGAGTCCAGAGACCCAGTACTTC. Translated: CASRIGSPETQYF.

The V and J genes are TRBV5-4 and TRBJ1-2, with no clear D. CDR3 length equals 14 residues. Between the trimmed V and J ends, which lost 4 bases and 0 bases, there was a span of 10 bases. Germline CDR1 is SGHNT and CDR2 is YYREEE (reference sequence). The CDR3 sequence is CASSAKIANYGYTF. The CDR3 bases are TGTGCCAGCAGCGCCAAGATAGCTAACTATGGCTACACCTTC. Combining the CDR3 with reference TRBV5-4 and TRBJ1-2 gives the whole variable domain ETGVTQSPTHLIKTRGQQVTLRCSSQSGHNTVSWYQQALGQGPQFIFQYYREEENGRGNFPPRFSGLQFPNYSSELNVNALELDDSALYLCASSAKIANYGYTFGSGTRLTVV.

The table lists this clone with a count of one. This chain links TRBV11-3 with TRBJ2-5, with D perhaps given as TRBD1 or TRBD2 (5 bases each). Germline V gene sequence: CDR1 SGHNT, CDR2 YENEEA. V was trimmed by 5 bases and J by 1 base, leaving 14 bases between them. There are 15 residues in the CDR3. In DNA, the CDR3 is TGTGCCAGCAGCAGGGGAGAGAGGATCCAAGAGACCCAGTACTTC. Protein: CASSRGERIQETQYF.

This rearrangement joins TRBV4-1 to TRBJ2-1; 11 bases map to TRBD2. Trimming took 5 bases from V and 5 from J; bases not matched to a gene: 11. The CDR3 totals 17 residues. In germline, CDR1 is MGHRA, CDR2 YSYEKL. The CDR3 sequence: CASSWGVAGGTHNEQFF. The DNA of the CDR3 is TGCGCCAGCAGCTGGGGAGTAGCGGGAGGGACCCACAATGAGCAGTTCTTC.

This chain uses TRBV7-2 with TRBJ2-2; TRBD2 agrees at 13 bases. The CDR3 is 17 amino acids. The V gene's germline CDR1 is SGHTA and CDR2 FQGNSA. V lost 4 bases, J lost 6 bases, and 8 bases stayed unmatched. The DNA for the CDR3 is TGTGCCAGCAGCTCGACCAGCACTAGCGGGAGGGCCGGGGAGCTGTTTTTT. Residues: CASSSTSTSGRAGELFF.

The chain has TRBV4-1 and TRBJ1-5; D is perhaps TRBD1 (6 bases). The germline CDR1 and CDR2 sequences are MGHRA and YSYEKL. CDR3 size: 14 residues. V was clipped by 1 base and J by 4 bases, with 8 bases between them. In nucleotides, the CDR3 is TGCGCCAGCAGCCAAGCAGGGGAGAATCAGCCCCAGCATTTT. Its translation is CASSQAGENQPQHF.

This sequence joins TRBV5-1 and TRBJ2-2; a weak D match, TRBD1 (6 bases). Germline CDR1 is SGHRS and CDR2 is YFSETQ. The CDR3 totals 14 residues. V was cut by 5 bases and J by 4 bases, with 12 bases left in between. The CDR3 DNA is TGCGCCAGCAGGTTGACAGGAACCACCGGGGAGCTGTTTTTT. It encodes CASRLTGTTGELFF.

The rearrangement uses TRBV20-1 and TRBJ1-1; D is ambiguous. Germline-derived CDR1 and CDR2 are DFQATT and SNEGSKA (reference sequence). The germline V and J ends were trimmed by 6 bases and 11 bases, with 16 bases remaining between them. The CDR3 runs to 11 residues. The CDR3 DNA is TGCAGTGCCCACTCGTCAGCGCAGGCTTTCTTT. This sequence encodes CSAHSSAQAFF.

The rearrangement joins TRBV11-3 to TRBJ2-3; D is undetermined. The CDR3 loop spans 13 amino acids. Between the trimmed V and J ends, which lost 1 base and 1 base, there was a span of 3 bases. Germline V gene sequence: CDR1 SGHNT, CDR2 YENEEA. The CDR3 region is CASSLGGTDTQYF. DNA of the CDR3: TGTGCCAGCAGCTTAGGGGGCACAGATACGCAGTATTTT.

This CDR3 is CASSSGPFSNQPQHF. The CDR3 DNA reads as TGTGCCAGCAGCTCGGGACCGTTTAGCAATCAGCCCCAGCATTTT. This chain joins TRBV7-8 and TRBJ1-5; a weak D match, TRBD1 (5 bases). Germline V gives CDR1 SGHVS, CDR2 FQNEAQ. V was pared by 4 bases and J by 0 bases, with 10 bases between. The CDR3 covers 15 residues.